What follows are 8 T cell receptor beta chains derived from one specimen sequenced in a study of graft-versus-host responses after intestinal transplantation. Their target antigens are unknown. TCRdb's table, derived via immunoSEQ multiplex PCR, lists solely in-frame clones and lacks some. This table has about 100,000 clones, roughly 90% appearing once. The source was unstimulated CD4+ T cells sorted from spleen or lymph node cells, collected before transplant. The receptors shown here come from a human donor who was the organ donor for an intestinal transplant.

The chain employs TRBV6-5 and TRBJ2-3; TRBD1 might be the D (5 bases). Germline V lookup: CDR1 MNHEY, CDR2 SVGAGI. This CDR3 has 12 residues. Trimming shortened V by 6 bases and J by 6 bases, and 10 bases separated the two germline ends. The CDR3 nucleotides are TGTGCCAGCAGCCAGGGTTTTGATACGCAGTATTTT. Translated: CASSQGFDTQYF.

This chain uses TRBV5-5 with TRBJ1-6; D is ambiguous. V lost 6 bases to trimming and J lost 9 bases, with 13 bases between them. This CDR3 comprises 13 residues. Germline CDR1 is SGHKS and CDR2 is YYEKEE (reference sequence). The CDR3 here is CASITPTSSPLHF. As DNA, the CDR3 is TGTGCCAGCATCACCCCCACGAGTTCACCCCTCCACTTT.

The chain carries TRBV5-1 and TRBJ1-3; TRBD1 is a possible D gene (5 bases). The V and J ends lost 0 bases and 3 bases respectively, with 16 bases between them. From germline, CDR1 is SGHRS and CDR2 YFSETQ. This CDR3 comprises 17 residues. CDR3 sequence reads: CASSLESGTRGGNTIYF. In DNA, the CDR3 is TGCGCCAGCAGCTTGGAATCGGGGACGCGCGGTGGAAACACCATATATTTT.

This chain joins TRBV29-1 and TRBJ2-5; D not resolved. The CDR3 contains 12 residues. V was clipped by 7 bases and J by 5 bases, with 14 bases between them. Germline CDR1 is SQVTM and CDR2 is ANQGSEA. The CDR3 DNA reads as TGCAGCGGCGTCCACGGTCGGGAGACCCAGTACTTC. It translates to CSGVHGRETQYF.

As DNA, the CDR3 is TGTGCCAGCAGCTTAGGGGGACAGGGGTATCGTGTTGAAAAACTGTTTTTT. Protein sequence: CASSLGGQGYRVEKLFF. The V gene is TRBV7-8, the J gene TRBJ1-4; 10 bases agree with TRBD1. Germline V gene lookup returns CDR1 SGHVS and CDR2 FQNEAQ. The junction had 9 bases not matched to a gene; V was cut back by 1 base and J by 7 bases. The CDR3 length is 17 residues.

The chain uses TRBV2 and TRBJ1-2; D unclear. This CDR3 has 17 amino acids. Deletions cut 4 bases from V and 7 bases from J, with 25 bases between. Germline loops: CDR1 SNHLY, CDR2 FYNNEI. The CDR3 here is CASSVRPSAGRLGGYTF. The CDR3 DNA reads TGTGCCAGCAGTGTTCGGCCTAGTGCCGGGCGGTTGGGTGGCTACACCTTC.

This rearrangement joins TRBV7-8 to TRBJ2-1; 8 nucleotides line up with TRBD2. V lost 5 bases and J lost 7; bases outside the gene matches: 13. CDR1 is SGHVS, CDR2 FQNEAQ, per germline. This CDR3 spans 16 amino acids. CDR3 DNA: TGTGCCAGCAGCCCAACGGGGGGGCGGTTGGGGAATGAGCAGTTCTTC. This gives the protein CASSPTGGRLGNEQFF.

V gene TRBV5-1 combines with J gene TRBJ1-6; D gene unclear. CDR3 size: 15 residues. Germline V gives CDR1 SGHRS, CDR2 YFSETQ. Trimming left V 3 bases short and J 2 bases short, with 9 bases between. In DNA form, the CDR3 reads TGCGCCAGCAGCTCTGACGGACCCTATAATTCACCCCTCCACTTT. Translation: CASSSDGPYNSPLHF.